These 4 T cell receptor beta chains originate from one sample sequenced in a study of cytomegalovirus exposure and HLA in healthy donors. It was with 60 Vbeta and 13 Jbeta primers that the PCR ran. The assay was immunoSEQ multiplex PCR, and TCRdb's table has in-frame clones only and misses some. The sample has 120,000 or so clones; 60% to 85% are singletons. The material sequenced was PBMCs. These receptors were obtained from a man aged 50 or older in good health and CMV-seropositive.

The chain combines TRBV6-5 with TRBJ2-2, with 7 bases aligning to TRBD1. V lost 2 bases and J lost 1; bases outside the gene matches: 1. This CDR3 contains 15 residues. The V gene's germline CDR1 is MNHEY and CDR2 SVGAGI. CDR3 residues: CASSYGTVNTGELFF. CDR3 nucleotides: TGTGCCAGCAGTTACGGGACAGTGAACACCGGGGAGCTGTTTTTT.

This chain joins TRBV7-2 and TRBJ2-3; D gene ambiguous. Trimming removed 5 bases from V and 6 bases from J, with 12 bases in between. The CDR3 runs 13 residues. Germline values: CDR1 SGHTA, CDR2 FQGNSA. CDR3 nucleotide sequence: TGTGCCAGCAGCCCCAAACCAGCGGATACGCAGTATTTT. Its protein product is CASSPKPADTQYF.

The CDR3 region has the DNA TGTGCCTGGAGGGTTACTAGCGGGCTTACCTACGAGCAGTACTTC. It yields the protein CAWRVTSGLTYEQYF. This chain uses TRBV30 with TRBJ2-7; 9 positions match TRBD2. Germline CDR1 GTSNPN, CDR2 SVGIG (reference sequence). The CDR3 extends over 15 amino acids. The V gene end was trimmed by 3 bases and the J gene end by 2 bases; junction bases not matched to a gene: 8.

The chain joins TRBV19 to TRBJ2-2; D is unclear. The CDR3 spans 12 residues. Germline V CDR1 and CDR2: LNHDA, SQIVND (reference sequence). V lost 7 bases and J 15 bases, leaving 18 bases between the germline ends. The CDR3 nucleotides are TGTGCCAGTACTCCCCCTGGGCCCCGGTTGTTTTTT. This codes for CASTPPGPRLFF.